The rows below give T cell receptor beta chains drawn from one sample of a study of identical twins. Via MiXCR, TCRdb re-called the 5' RACE reads, giving one row per CDR3 protein. The sample yields about 210,000 distinct CDR3 sequences, about a tenth seen once. Sample: memory (CD45RO+) T cells sorted from blood. All receptors come from a woman younger than 35 in good health. The CDR3 runs from the conserved cysteine through the conserved F or W. The D gene is left open where the match is weak. Clone size is stated in some rows and not others, as once, few, many or a class when expanded.

>TRBD1|TRBJ1-2|many|TRBV29-1
TGCAGCGTTGGGAGGGACAGGGTCAGTGGCTACACCTTC
CSVGRDRVSGYTF
>TRBD1|TRBJ2-5|few|TRBV5-1
TGCGCCAGCAGCCCCCTGACAGGGCTGGAGACCCAGTACTTC
CASSPLTGLETQYF
>TRBD2|TRBJ2-5|.|TRBV3-1
TGTGCCAGCAGCCCCGGGACTAGCAATCGGGAGACCCAGTACTTC
CASSPGTSNRETQYF
>.|TRBJ1-1|.|TRBV20-1
TGCAGTGCCTCAAAGACAGTGAACACTGAAGCTTTCTTT
CSASKTVNTEAFF
>TRBD2|TRBJ2-1|many|TRBV10-3
TGTGCCATCAGTGAGTCTGACGGCGGGGGGGGGTATGAGCAGTTCTTC
CAISESDGGGGYEQFF
>.|TRBJ2-5|.|TRBV20-1
TGCAGTGCTAGTGGTCAGACACAAGAGACCCAGTACTTC
CSASGQTQETQYF
>TRBD2|TRBJ2-3|many|TRBV11-2
TGTGCCAGCAGCCCAAGTAGCGGGGACCCGGGCAATACGCAGTATTTT
CASSPSSGDPGNTQYF
>.|TRBJ1-5|few|TRBV19
TGTGCCAGTACGCGCCCAGGGGATGGGGGCAATCAGCCCCAGCATTTT
CASTRPGDGGNQPQHF
>TRBD1|TRBJ1-6|.|TRBV5-1
TGCGCCAGCAGCTTGGGGGACAGGTATTCACCCCTCCACTTT
CASSLGDRYSPLHF
>.|TRBJ2-3|few|TRBV27
TGTGCCAGCAGTTTAATATGGGTGGGGGCAGATACGCAGTATTTT
CASSLIWVGADTQYF
>TRBD1|TRBJ1-2|few|TRBV20-1
TGCAGTGCTCCCGGACAGGCCGGGGACTATGGCTACACCTTC
CSAPGQAGDYGYTF
>.|TRBJ2-3|few|TRBV29-1
TGCAGCGTCTGGACGGGAGTGGGAGATACGCAGTATTTT
CSVWTGVGDTQYF
>.|TRBJ2-5|few|TRBV5-1
TGCGCCAGCAGCTATACACCTCAAGAGACCCAGTACTTC
CASSYTPQETQYF
>TRBD2|TRBJ2-1|few|TRBV10-2
TGCGCCAGCAGTCTCCTGTGGGCTAGCGGTAAGGTTGAGCAGTTCTTC
CASSLLWASGKVEQFF
>.|TRBJ1-4|many|TRBV7-2
TGTGCCAGCAGCTTTGCGGGCGGCGAAAAACTGTTTTTT
CASSFAGGEKLFF
>.|TRBJ2-6|.|TRBV7-2
TGTGCCAGCAGCTTAGGAGCTCTGGGGGCCAACGTCCTGACTTTC
CASSLGALGANVLTF
>TRBD2|TRBJ2-1|.|TRBV2
TGTGCCAGCACCTCCGGGACTAGCGGCTACAATGAGCAGTTCTTC
CASTSGTSGYNEQFF
>TRBD1|TRBJ2-5|.|TRBV9
TGTGCCAGCAGCGTCCGGACAGGCCGACAAGAGACCCAGTACTTC
CASSVRTGRQETQYF
>.|TRBJ1-1|few|TRBV2
TGTGCCAGCCTTCGGAACACTGAAGCTTTCTTT
CASLRNTEAFF
>TRBD1|TRBJ2-7|.|TRBV20-1
TGCAGTGCTAGCGTGATCCAGGGGGTCTACGAGCAGTACTTC
CSASVIQGVYEQYF
>TRBD2|TRBJ2-5|few|TRBV7-2
TGTGCCAGCAGCTTAAGGGGCTTAGCGGGCGTGAAAGAGACCCAGTACTTC
CASSLRGLAGVKETQYF
>.|TRBJ2-7|many|TRBV15
TGTGCCACCAGCAAAGGCTCGTCGCAGTACTTC
CATSKGSSQYF
>.|TRBJ2-3|.|TRBV29-1
TGCAGCGTTCAAGGGGGGGAGAACACAGATACGCAGTATTTT
CSVQGGENTDTQYF
>.|TRBJ1-1|many|TRBV12-3/TRBV12-4
TGTGCCAGCAGTTTAGCGCGGGGGGCAATGAACACTGAAGCTTTCTTT
CASSLARGAMNTEAFF
>.|TRBJ2-1|few|TRBV11-3
TGTGCCAGCAGCTTAGGGATTCAATCGACCAATGAGCAGTTCTTC
CASSLGIQSTNEQFF
>.|TRBJ2-3|.|TRBV20-1
TGCCACCTTCTGGCAGATACGCAGTATTTT
CHLLADTQYF
>TRBD1|TRBJ1-5|many|TRBV12-3/TRBV12-4
TGTGCCAGCAGTTTGAGTGGACAGGGGGCTCAGCCCCAGCATTTT
CASSLSGQGAQPQHF
>.|TRBJ2-6|.|TRBV6-1
TGTGCCAGCATTGTGGGGAATGGGGCCAACGTCCTGACTTTC
CASIVGNGANVLTF
>TRBD2|TRBJ2-3|few|TRBV20-1
TGCAGTGCCCGCCCGCGGGAGGTTTGGAGCACAGATACGCAGTATTTT
CSARPREVWSTDTQYF
>.|TRBJ1-1|few|TRBV20-1
TGCAGTGCTAGGCCAGGGTCGACTGAAGCTTTCTTT
CSARPGSTEAFF
>.|TRBJ1-1|many|TRBV5-6
TGTGCCAGCAGCTTGGAGGTGTCCAGGGAAGCTTTCTTT
CASSLEVSREAFF
>TRBD1|TRBJ1-2|few|TRBV12-3/TRBV12-4
TGTGCCAGCAGACCGGGACAGGGGCCGCGCGGCTACACCTTC
CASRPGQGPRGYTF
>.|TRBJ1-1|few|TRBV6-2/TRBV6-3
TGTGCCAGCACCTCTTGGCTCACTGAAGCTTTCTTT
CASTSWLTEAFF
>.|TRBJ1-4|many|TRBV20-1
TGCAGTGCTAGAGGAGGGTTACCTGAAAAACTGTTTTTT
CSARGGLPEKLFF
>.|TRBJ1-6|many|TRBV18
TGTGCCAGCTCACAAGGGGTAGTAATTTCACCCCTCCACTTT
CASSQGVVISPLHF
>.|TRBJ1-1|many|TRBV4-1
TGCGCCAGCAGCCAAGGGGTCGGAGGGAGGAACACTGAAGCTTTCTTT
CASSQGVGGRNTEAFF
>.|TRBJ1-6|.|TRBV9
TGTGCCAGCAGCGTAGCGGGGACACACCTCCACTTT
CASSVAGTHLHF